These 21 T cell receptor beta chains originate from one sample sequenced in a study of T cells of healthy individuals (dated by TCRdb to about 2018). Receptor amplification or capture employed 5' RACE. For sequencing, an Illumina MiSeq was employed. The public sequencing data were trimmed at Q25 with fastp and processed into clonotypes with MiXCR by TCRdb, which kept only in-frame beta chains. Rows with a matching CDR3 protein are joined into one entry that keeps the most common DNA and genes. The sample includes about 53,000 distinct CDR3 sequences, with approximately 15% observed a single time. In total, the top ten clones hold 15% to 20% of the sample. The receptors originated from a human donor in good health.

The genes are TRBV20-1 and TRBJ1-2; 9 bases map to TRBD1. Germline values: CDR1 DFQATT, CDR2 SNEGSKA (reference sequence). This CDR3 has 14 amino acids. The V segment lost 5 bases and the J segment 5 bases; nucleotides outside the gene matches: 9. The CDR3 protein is CSALFWDRAYGYTF. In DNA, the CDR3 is TGCAGTGCTCTATTTTGGGACAGGGCTTATGGCTACACCTTC.

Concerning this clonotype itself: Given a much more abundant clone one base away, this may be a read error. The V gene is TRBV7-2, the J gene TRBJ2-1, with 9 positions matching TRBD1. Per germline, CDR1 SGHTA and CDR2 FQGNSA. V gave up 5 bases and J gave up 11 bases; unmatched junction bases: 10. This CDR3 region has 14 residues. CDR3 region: CASSPGTGRNKQFF. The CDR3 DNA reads TGTGCCAGCAGCCCCGGGACAGGGAGGAATAAGCAGTTCTTC.

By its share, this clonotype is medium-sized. In nucleotides, the CDR3 is TGTGCCATCACATCAGGACAGGCGGTTGGAGCTTTCTTT. It codes for CAITSGQAVGAFF. V and J are TRBV10-3 and TRBJ1-1, with 7 bases that match TRBD1. CDR1 and CDR2 (germline): ENHRY, SYGVKD. The V gene end was trimmed by 7 bases and the J gene end by 10 bases; junction bases not matched to a gene: 12. This CDR3 has 13 residues.

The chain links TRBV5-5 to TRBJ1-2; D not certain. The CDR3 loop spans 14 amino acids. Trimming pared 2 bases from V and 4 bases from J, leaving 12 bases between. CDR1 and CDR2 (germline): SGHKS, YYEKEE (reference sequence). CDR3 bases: TGTGCCAGCAGCTTCCCGACGACGGGCTATGGCTACACCTTC. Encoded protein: CASSFPTTGYGYTF.

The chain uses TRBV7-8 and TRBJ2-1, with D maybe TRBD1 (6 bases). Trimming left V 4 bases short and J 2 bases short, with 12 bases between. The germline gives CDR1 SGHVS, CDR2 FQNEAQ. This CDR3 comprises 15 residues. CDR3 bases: TGTGCCAGCAGCTCCCTGGGACACCCCTACAATGAGCAGTTCTTC. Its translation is CASSSLGHPYNEQFF.

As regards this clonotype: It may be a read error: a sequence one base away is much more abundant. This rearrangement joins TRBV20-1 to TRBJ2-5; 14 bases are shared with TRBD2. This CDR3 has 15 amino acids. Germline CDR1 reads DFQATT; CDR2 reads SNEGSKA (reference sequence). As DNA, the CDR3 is TGCAGTGCGACGCCGGGACTAGCGGGGGCAGAGACCCAGCACTTC. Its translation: CSATPGLAGAETQHF.

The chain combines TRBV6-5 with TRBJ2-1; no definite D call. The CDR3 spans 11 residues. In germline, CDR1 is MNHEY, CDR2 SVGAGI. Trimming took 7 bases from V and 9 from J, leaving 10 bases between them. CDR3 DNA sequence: TGTGCCAGCACCCTTCCGGGTGAGCAGTTCTTC. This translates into CASTLPGEQFF.

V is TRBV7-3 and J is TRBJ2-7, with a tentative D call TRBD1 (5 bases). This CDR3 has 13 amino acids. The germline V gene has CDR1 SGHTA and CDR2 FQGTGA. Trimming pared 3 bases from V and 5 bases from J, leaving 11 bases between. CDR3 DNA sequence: TGTGCCAGCAGCTTGGCTGGGGCAAACGAGCAGTACTTC. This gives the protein CASSLAGANEQYF.

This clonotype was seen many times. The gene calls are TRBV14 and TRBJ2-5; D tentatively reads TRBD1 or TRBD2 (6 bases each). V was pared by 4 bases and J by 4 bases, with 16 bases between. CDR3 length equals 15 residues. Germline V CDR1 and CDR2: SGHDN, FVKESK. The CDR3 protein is CASSLLGSGAETQYF. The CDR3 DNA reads TGTGCCAGCAGCCTCCTGGGATCGGGGGCAGAGACCCAGTACTTC. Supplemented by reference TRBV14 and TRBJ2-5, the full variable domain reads EAGVTQFPSHSVIEKGQTVTLRCDPISGHDNLYWYRRVMGKEIKFLLHFVKESKQDESGMPNNRFLAERTGGTYSTLKVQPAELEDSGVYFCASSLLGSGAETQYFGPGTRLLVL.

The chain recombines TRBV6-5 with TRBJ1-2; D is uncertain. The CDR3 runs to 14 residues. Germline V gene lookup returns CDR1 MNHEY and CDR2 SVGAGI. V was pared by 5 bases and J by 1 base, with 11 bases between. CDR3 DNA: TGTGCCAGCAGTCCAGGTCAGAGTAACTATGGCTACACCTTC. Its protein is CASSPGQSNYGYTF.

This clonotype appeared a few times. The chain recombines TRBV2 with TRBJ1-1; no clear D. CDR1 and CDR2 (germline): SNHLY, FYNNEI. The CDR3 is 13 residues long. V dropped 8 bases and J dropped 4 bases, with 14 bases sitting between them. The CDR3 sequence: CASGRGRATEAFF. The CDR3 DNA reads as TGTGCCAGCGGTCGGGGAAGGGCCACTGAAGCTTTCTTT. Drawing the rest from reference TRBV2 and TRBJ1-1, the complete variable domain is EPEVTQTPSHQVTQMGQEVILRCVPISNHLYFYWYRQILGQKVEFLVSFYNNEISEKSEIFDDQFSVERPDGSNFTLKIRSTKLEDSAMYFCASGRGRATEAFFGQGTRLTVV.

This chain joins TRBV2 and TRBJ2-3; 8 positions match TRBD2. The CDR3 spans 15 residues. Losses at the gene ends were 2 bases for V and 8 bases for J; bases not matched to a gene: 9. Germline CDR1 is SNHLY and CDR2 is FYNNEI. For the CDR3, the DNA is TGTGCCAGCAGTGAAACGGGCGGGGGGTCAGGTACGCAGTATTTT. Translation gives CASSETGGGSGTQYF.

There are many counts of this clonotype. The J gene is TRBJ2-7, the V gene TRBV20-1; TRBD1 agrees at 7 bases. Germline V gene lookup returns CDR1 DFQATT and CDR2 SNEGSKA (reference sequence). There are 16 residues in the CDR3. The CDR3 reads CSAYGSEGARTYEQYF. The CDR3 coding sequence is TGCAGCGCTTACGGAAGTGAGGGGGCACGAACCTACGAGCAGTACTTC.

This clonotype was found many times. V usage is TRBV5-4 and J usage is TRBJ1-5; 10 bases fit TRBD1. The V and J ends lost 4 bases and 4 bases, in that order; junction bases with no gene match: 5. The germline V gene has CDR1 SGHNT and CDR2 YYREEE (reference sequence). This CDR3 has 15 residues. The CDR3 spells CASSRDRGENQPQHF. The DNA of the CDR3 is TGTGCCAGCAGCCGGGACAGGGGTGAGAATCAGCCCCAGCATTTT.

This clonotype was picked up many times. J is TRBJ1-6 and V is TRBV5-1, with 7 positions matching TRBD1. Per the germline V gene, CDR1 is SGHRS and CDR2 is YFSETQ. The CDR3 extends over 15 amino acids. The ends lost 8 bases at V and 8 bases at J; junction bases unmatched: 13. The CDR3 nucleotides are TGCGCCAGTTCAGGTGGACAGGCCTTGGATTCACCCCTCCACTTT. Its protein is CASSGGQALDSPLHF.

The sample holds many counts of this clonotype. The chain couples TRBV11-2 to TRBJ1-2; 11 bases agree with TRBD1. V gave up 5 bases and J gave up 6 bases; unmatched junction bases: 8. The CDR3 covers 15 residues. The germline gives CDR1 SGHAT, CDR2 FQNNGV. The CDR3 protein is CASSKLRTGGHGYTF. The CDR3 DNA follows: TGTGCCAGCAGCAAACTCCGGACAGGGGGCCATGGCTACACCTTC.

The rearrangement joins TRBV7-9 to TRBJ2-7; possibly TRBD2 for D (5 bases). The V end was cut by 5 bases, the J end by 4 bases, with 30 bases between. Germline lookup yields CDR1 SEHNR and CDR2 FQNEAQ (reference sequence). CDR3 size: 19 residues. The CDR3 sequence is CASSLKVGSAEVQLYEQYF. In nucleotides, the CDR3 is TGTGCCAGCAGCCTTAAGGTGGGGAGCGCAGAGGTTCAGCTATACGAGCAGTACTTC.

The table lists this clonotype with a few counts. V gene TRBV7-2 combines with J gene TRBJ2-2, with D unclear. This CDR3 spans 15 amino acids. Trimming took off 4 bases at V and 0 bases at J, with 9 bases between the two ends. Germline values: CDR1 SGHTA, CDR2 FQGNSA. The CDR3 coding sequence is TGTGCCAGCAGCTCCACTATAGCGAACACCGGGGAGCTGTTTTTT. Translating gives CASSSTIANTGELFF.

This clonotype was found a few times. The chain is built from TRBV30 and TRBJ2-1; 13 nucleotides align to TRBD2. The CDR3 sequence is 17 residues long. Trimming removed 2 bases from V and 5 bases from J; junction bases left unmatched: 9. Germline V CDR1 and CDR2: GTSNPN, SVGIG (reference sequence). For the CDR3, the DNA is TGTGCCTGGAGTTCCCTCGGACTAGCGGGGGTCCACAATGAGCAGTTCTTC. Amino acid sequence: CAWSSLGLAGVHNEQFF.

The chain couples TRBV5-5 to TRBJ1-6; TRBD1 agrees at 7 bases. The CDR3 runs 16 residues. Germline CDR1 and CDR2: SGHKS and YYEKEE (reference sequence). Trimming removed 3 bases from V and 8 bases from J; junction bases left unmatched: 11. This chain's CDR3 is CASSWGTGDVHSPLHF. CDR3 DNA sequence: TGTGCCAGCAGCTGGGGCACAGGGGATGTTCATTCACCCCTCCACTTT.

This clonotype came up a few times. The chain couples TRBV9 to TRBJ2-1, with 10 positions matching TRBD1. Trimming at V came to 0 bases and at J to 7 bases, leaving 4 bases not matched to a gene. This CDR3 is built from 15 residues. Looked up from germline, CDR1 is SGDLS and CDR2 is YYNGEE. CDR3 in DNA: TGTGCCAGCAGCGTAGGAGGGACAGGGGTGAATGAGCAGTTCTTC. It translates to CASSVGGTGVNEQFF.